One sample yielded the 20 T cell receptor beta chains listed below, sequenced in a study of post-analysis software for immune sequencing data. Whole-study findings and limits: Patients used roughly five TRBV segments, including TRBV5-6, TRBV5-1 and TRBV20-1, more often than controls.

These TCRs' antigens remain unknown. cDNA libraries for TCR beta contained unique molecular identifiers. TCRdb independently ran MiXCR on the PCR reads; one entry per CDR3 protein. The repertoire includes roughly 200,000 distinct CDR3 sequences, about 30% of them detected once, and around 3.2% sits in the top ten. Material for sequencing was blood. The receptors stem from a girl aged 2-17 years with multiple sclerosis.

This chain joins TRBV5-6 and TRBJ1-5; D remains ambiguous. V was clipped by 0 bases and J by 4 bases, with 11 bases between them. The CDR3 has 15 amino acids. The germline V gene encodes CDR1 SGHDT and CDR2 YYEEEE. The CDR3 DNA is TGTGCCAGCAGCTTGGGGGGTCGGGCAAATCAGCCCCAGCATTTT. Translating it yields CASSLGGRANQPQHF.

Note on this clonotype: This is likely a read error, given that the CDR3 carries no conserved phenylalanine or tryptophan at its end. J is TRBJ2-1 and V is TRBV20-1; no reliable D call. From germline, CDR1 is DFQATT and CDR2 SNEGSKA (reference sequence). The CDR3 totals 15 residues. The CDR3 region is CSARDGRSSYSEQFS. The CDR3 nucleotides are TGCAGTGCTAGAGATGGCAGGAGCTCCTACAGTGAGCAGTTCTCC.

This clonotype was counted at least ten times. This chain uses TRBV28 with TRBJ2-3, with a weak D call TRBD1 (6 bases). The CDR3 extends over 12 amino acids. The germline CDR1 and CDR2 sequences are MDHEN and SYDVKM. Trimming pared 8 bases from V and 5 bases from J, leaving 11 bases between. The CDR3 nucleotides are TGTGCCAGCCGCCCCAGGGGAGATACGCAGTATTTT. This encodes CASRPRGDTQYF.

The sample holds many counts of this clonotype. The rearrangement joins TRBV5-1 to TRBJ2-6; weak D call: TRBD2 (5 bases). CDR1 is SGHRS and CDR2 is YFSETQ in the germline V gene. The CDR3 extends over 16 amino acids. Trimming cost V 4 bases and J 0 bases, with 11 bases left between them. CDR3 nucleotide sequence: TGCGCCAGCAGCCCCGGACTCGACTCTGGGGCCAACGTCCTGACTTTC. Residues: CASSPGLDSGANVLTF.

There are a few counts of this clonotype. The chain employs TRBV6-1 and TRBJ2-5; the D gene could be TRBD1 or TRBD2 (6 bases each). The germline V gene has CDR1 MNHNS and CDR2 SASEGT. This CDR3 region has 14 residues. Trimming removed 2 bases at V and 2 bases at J, with 9 bases between. CDR3 in amino acids: CASSERGRQETQYF. The CDR3 nucleotides read TGTGCCAGCAGTGAACGGGGGCGGCAAGAGACCCAGTACTTC.

This chain connects TRBV9 to TRBJ2-7, with unresolved D. The germline CDR1 and CDR2 sequences are SGDLS and YYNGEE. This CDR3 spans 12 amino acids. Trimming took off 3 bases at V and 5 bases at J, with 9 bases between the two ends. Here the CDR3 reads CASSGIVDEQYF. Written as DNA, the CDR3 is TGTGCCAGCAGCGGCATCGTGGACGAGCAGTACTTC.

With regard to this clonotype: This could be a read error, since a much larger clone is one nucleotide away. The chain carries TRBV12-3 or TRBV12-4 and TRBJ2-5, with D possibly matching TRBD1 (6 bases). The CDR3 has 13 amino acids. In DNA form, the CDR3 reads TGTGCCAGCGGGACAAGAGCCAAAAACATTCAGCACTTC. It encodes CASGTRAKNIQHF.

V and J are TRBV28 and TRBJ2-6, with a possible D match to TRBD1 (6 bases). CDR3 length equals 17 residues. The germline V gene encodes CDR1 MDHEN and CDR2 SYDVKM. V was cut by 3 bases and J by 0 bases, with 12 bases left in between. The DNA of the CDR3 is TGTGCCAGCAGTTTCCTTTTGGGGGCCTCTGGGGCCAACGTCCTGACTTTC. It specifies CASSFLLGASGANVLTF. Full variable domain (remainder filled in from reference TRBV28 and TRBJ2-6): DVKVTQSSRYLVKRTGEKVFLECVQDMDHENMFWYRQDPGLGLRLIYFSYDVKMKEKGDIPEGYSVSREKKERFSLILESASTNQTSMYLCASSFLLGASGANVLTFGAGSRLTVL.

Details on this clonotype: Compared with germline, one end of the junction differs, possibly owing to a read error. The V and J genes are TRBV29-1 and TRBJ1-1; the D gene is possibly TRBD1 (6 bases). The CDR3 is 13 residues long. Germline V gene sequence: CDR1 SQVTM, CDR2 ANQGSEA. The CDR3 DNA is TGCAGCGTTGAGCGGCAGGGGAGGACTGAAGTTTTCTTT. This gives the protein CSVERQGRTEVFF.

The gene calls are TRBV20-1 and TRBJ1-3; TRBD1 matches 8 bases. The CDR3 totals 13 residues. Germline V CDR1 and CDR2: DFQATT, SNEGSKA (reference sequence). The ends lost 7 bases at V and 5 bases at J; junction bases unmatched: 7. The CDR3 sequence: CSGQGAGRNTIYF. The CDR3 coding sequence is TGCAGTGGCCAGGGGGCTGGAAGAAACACCATATATTTT.

This clonotype was detected many times. Here the CDR3 reads CASSGRFSEQYF. The CDR3 DNA follows: TGCGCCAGCAGCGGACGGTTTAGCGAGCAGTACTTC. The V call is TRBV5-1, the J call TRBJ2-7; no clear D. The CDR3 runs to 12 residues. V lost 4 bases and J 6 bases, leaving 11 bases between the germline ends. Looked up from germline, CDR1 is SGHRS and CDR2 is YFSETQ. Drawing the rest from reference TRBV5-1 and TRBJ2-7, the complete variable domain is KAGVTQTPRYLIKTRGQQVTLSCSPISGHRSVSWYQQTPGQGLQFLFEYFSETQRNKGNFPGRFSGRQFSNSRSEMNVSTLELGDSALYLCASSGRFSEQYFGPGTRLTVT.

This clonotype was recorded at least ten times. CDR3 loop: CASSLGVRLGEQYF. The CDR3 DNA reads TGCGCCAGCAGCTTGGGTGTCAGGCTGGGCGAGCAGTACTTC. This sequence joins TRBV5-1 and TRBJ2-7; D gene ambiguous. Germline V lookup: CDR1 SGHRS, CDR2 YFSETQ. This CDR3 contains 14 residues. Trimming took 0 bases from V and 6 from J, leaving 13 bases between them.

This clonotype was observed many times. The chain joins TRBV5-1 to TRBJ2-5; 7 nucleotides match TRBD2. V was clipped by 1 base and J by 1 base; unmatched bases: 4. This CDR3 has 15 amino acids. Germline CDR1 is SGHRS and CDR2 is YFSETQ. The CDR3 region is CASSLSGTPQETQYF. In DNA, the CDR3 is TGCGCCAGCAGCTTGAGCGGGACCCCCCAAGAGACCCAGTACTTC.

Ten or more counts support this clonotype. V usage is TRBV20-1 and J usage is TRBJ2-5; D gene unclear. This CDR3 contains 13 residues. V lost 3 bases to trimming and J lost 2 bases, with 10 bases between them. Germline V gene data show CDR1 as DFQATT and CDR2 as SNEGSKA (reference sequence). The chain's CDR3 is CSASPGPQETQYF. The DNA for the CDR3 is TGCAGTGCTAGCCCCGGACCTCAAGAGACCCAGTACTTC.

This clonotype was counted at least ten times. The chain recombines TRBV15 with TRBJ2-5; D gene uncertain. Trimming removed 3 bases from V and 5 bases from J, with 16 bases in between. The V gene's germline CDR1 is LNHNV and CDR2 YYDKDF (reference sequence). The CDR3 consists of 15 residues. The CDR3 is CATSRVTVEVETQYF. Written as DNA, the CDR3 is TGTGCCACCAGCAGGGTGACCGTTGAAGTGGAGACCCAGTACTTC.

This clonotype was found many times. This chain connects TRBV20-1 to TRBJ1-2; TRBD1 is a possible D gene (5 bases). The CDR3 totals 15 residues. Per germline, CDR1 DFQATT and CDR2 SNEGSKA (reference sequence). V gave up 4 bases and J gave up 4 bases, with 19 bases separating them. The CDR3 spells CSAKYPGRILYGYTF. The CDR3 bases are TGCAGTGCTAAATACCCGGGACGGATCCTCTATGGCTACACCTTC.

This clonotype was observed at least ten times. The J gene is TRBJ2-7, the V gene TRBV5-1; 13 bases are shared with TRBD2. The J segment lost 5 bases and the V segment lost 4 bases, leaving 6 bases of the junction unmatched. Germline V lookup: CDR1 SGHRS, CDR2 YFSETQ. This CDR3 has 15 residues. DNA of the CDR3: TGCGCCAGCAGCCAAGGACTAGCGGGAGTCAACGAGCAGTACTTC. Translating gives CASSQGLAGVNEQYF.

The J gene is TRBJ2-7, the V gene TRBV5-8; D is undetermined. The CDR3 has 12 residues. Germline loops: CDR1 SGHTS, CDR2 YDEGEE. V lost 4 bases, J lost 3 bases, and 8 bases lay in between. Here the CDR3 DNA reads TGTGCCAGCAGCCACCAGGACTACGAGCAGTACTTC. This translates into CASSHQDYEQYF.

This clonotype has at least ten counts. This rearrangement joins TRBV20-1 to TRBJ2-7, with unresolved D. Germline V lookup: CDR1 DFQATT, CDR2 SNEGSKA (reference sequence). This CDR3 spans 17 amino acids. V was cut by 1 base and J by 3 bases, with 22 bases left in between. CDR3 residues: CSARGDPGRPALYEQYF. The DNA for the CDR3 is TGCAGTGCTAGAGGAGACCCGGGCCGACCGGCCCTCTACGAGCAGTACTTC.

This clonotype was picked up many times. The chain joins TRBV7-3 to TRBJ2-1, with D possibly matching TRBD2 (6 bases). The V gene lost 3 bases and the J gene lost 4 bases, with 10 bases spanning the gap. The length of the CDR3 is 14 residues. Per germline, CDR1 SGHTA and CDR2 FQGTGA. CDR3: CASSFAGSYNEQFF. In nucleotides, the CDR3 is TGTGCCAGCAGCTTTGCGGGGAGTTACAATGAGCAGTTCTTC.